Below, 18 T cell receptor beta chains from the same sample are listed, as sequenced in a study of sequential checkpoint blockade in melanoma. This sample's treatment: randomized to nivolumab then ipilimumab (arm A) or the reverse (arm B). Data came from immunoSEQ multiplex PCR; TCRdb stores just in-frame clones and leaves some out. The sample includes 20,000 to 25,000 clones, roughly 30% seen only once; the top ten take over 5%. The specimen was tumor tissue (inferred from file names), collected from a patient given nivolumab and ipilimumab in sequence. The receptors were gathered from a human donor with melanoma.

V gene TRBV19 combines with J gene TRBJ2-1; D might be TRBD1 or TRBD2, each matching 5 bases. The CDR3 covers 14 residues. V was pared by 5 bases and J by 3 bases, with 11 bases between. Germline V gene sequence: CDR1 LNHDA, CDR2 SQIVND (reference sequence). CDR3 loop: CASSPAGSYNEQFF. In DNA, the CDR3 is TGTGCCAGTAGTCCCGCAGGGAGCTACAATGAGCAGTTCTTC.

The count of this clone is one. The chain couples TRBV19 to TRBJ1-4, with 7 bases lining up with TRBD1. Germline trimming cut 10 bases from V and 2 bases from J; bases unmatched to any gene: 22. The CDR3 has 19 amino acids. CDR1 LNHDA and CDR2 SQIVND come from the germline V gene (reference sequence). The CDR3 sequence is CATRHGPIRGMRTNEKLFF. CDR3 nucleotide sequence: TGTGCCACCCGCCACGGTCCCATCAGGGGGATGAGGACTAATGAAAAACTGTTTTTT.

CDR3 region: CASSLGGVTETQYF. CDR3 DNA: TGTGCCAGCAGTTTGGGTGGGGTTACTGAGACCCAGTACTTC. The V call is TRBV28, the J call TRBJ2-5; no clear D. With 3 bases removed from V and 5 bases from J, the gap between germline ends came to 13 bases. The CDR3 spans 14 residues. Germline values: CDR1 MDHEN, CDR2 SYDVKM.

The V and J genes are TRBV11-3 and TRBJ2-7; 10 bases fit TRBD2. Germline CDR1 is SGHNT and CDR2 is YENEEA. The CDR3 has 15 amino acids. V shed 5 bases, J shed 6 bases, and the junction held 10 bases outside the gene matches. For the CDR3, the DNA is TGTGCCAGCAGCCCGGAGGGAGCGGGAGGGCCCGAGCAGTACTTC. Amino acids: CASSPEGAGGPEQYF.

This clone is termed medium-sized. The rearrangement links TRBV6-1 to TRBJ1-2; the D gene is possibly TRBD1 (5 bases). The V end lost 1 base, the J end lost 4 bases, and 13 bases lay between the germline ends. This CDR3 has 15 amino acids. CDR1 MNHNS and CDR2 SASEGT come from the germline V gene. CDR3 in amino acids: CASSEGMGPAYGYTF. DNA of the CDR3: TGTGCCAGCAGTGAAGGGATGGGGCCGGCCTATGGCTACACCTTC.

J is TRBJ1-1 and V is TRBV5-1; 7 positions match TRBD1. Germline CDR1 and CDR2: SGHRS and YFSETQ. J gave up 1 base and V 5 bases, and 5 bases lay outside the gene matches. The CDR3 consists of 14 residues. In nucleotides, the CDR3 is TGCGCCAGCAGGCCCGGACAGGAGAACACTGAAGCTTTCTTT. Its translation is CASRPGQENTEAFF.

This chain links TRBV19 with TRBJ1-1; D possibly corresponds to TRBD1 (6 bases). Germline values: CDR1 LNHDA, CDR2 SQIVND (reference sequence). The CDR3 is 12 amino acids. V was pared by 4 bases and J by 10 bases, with 13 bases between. The CDR3 is CASSTRVGGAFF. CDR3 coding DNA: TGTGCCAGTAGTACTCGAGTAGGGGGAGCTTTCTTT.

CDR3 DNA: TGTGCCAGCAGTTCCCGGCGTACTGGGGCCAACGTCCTGACTTTC. This gives the protein CASSSRRTGANVLTF. J is TRBJ2-6 and V is TRBV28; D unclear. The CDR3 sequence is 15 residues long. The germline CDR1 and CDR2 sequences are MDHEN and SYDVKM. Trimming shortened V by 4 bases and J by 2 bases, and 9 bases separated the two germline ends.

This rearrangement joins TRBV6-8 to TRBJ2-3, with a possible D match to TRBD1 (5 bases). Trimming cost V 10 bases and J 3 bases, with 14 bases left between them. CDR3 length: 13 residues. Germline lookup yields CDR1 MNHGY and CDR2 SAAAGT. DNA for the CDR3: TGTGCCATCAGAGACCCAGGGACAGATACGCAGTATTTT. The encoded protein is CAIRDPGTDTQYF.

The chain employs TRBV18 and TRBJ1-2, with D tentatively TRBD1 (5 bases). The CDR3 consists of 13 residues. In germline, CDR1 is KGHSH, CDR2 LQKENI. V was trimmed by 6 bases and J by 4 bases, leaving 12 bases between them. The DNA for the CDR3 is TGTGCCAGCTCCCTGACAGAGAGCTATGGCTACACCTTC. It codes for CASSLTESYGYTF. Filled out from reference TRBV18 and TRBJ1-2, the complete variable domain reads NAGVMQNPRHLVRRRGQEARLRCSPMKGHSHVYWYRQLPEEGLKFMVYLQKENIIDESGMPKERFSAEFPKEGPSILRIQQVVRGDSAAYFCASSLTESYGYTFGSGTRLTVV.

In DNA, the CDR3 is TGCGCCAGCAGCCAAGAAGCAGTTAATGAAAAACTGTTTTTT. Its protein is CASSQEAVNEKLFF. The chain joins TRBV4-1 to TRBJ1-4; D gene unclear. The CDR3 totals 14 residues. Trimming removed 0 bases from V and 4 bases from J, with 6 bases in between. Germline V gene data show CDR1 as MGHRA and CDR2 as YSYEKL.

The chain has TRBV12-2 and TRBJ1-5. TRBV12-2 is described as a pseudogene. The CDR3 sequence is 14 residues long. DNA of the CDR3: TGTGCCCAACCGGAGTCAGAAGGTTATCAGCCCCAGCATTTT. This gives the protein CAQPESEGYQPQHF.

This clone has more than one count but fewer than ten. The rearrangement links TRBV11-3 to TRBJ1-2; no definite D call. This CDR3 has 17 amino acids. Germline V gene lookup returns CDR1 SGHNT and CDR2 YENEEA. Trimming shortened V by 5 bases and J by 4 bases, and 23 bases separated the two germline ends. CDR3 protein: CASSDSSSDWAGYGYTF. Written as DNA, the CDR3 is TGTGCCAGCAGCGATTCCTCTTCGGATTGGGCGGGCTATGGCTACACCTTC.

The chain links TRBV14 to TRBJ1-3; no firm D call. Germline V gives CDR1 SGHDN, CDR2 FVKESK. This CDR3 is built from 14 residues. The V end lost 1 base, the J end lost 0 bases, and 4 bases lay between the germline ends. The CDR3 here is CASSQALSGNTIYF. The CDR3 coding sequence is TGTGCCAGCAGCCAAGCCCTCTCTGGAAACACCATATATTTT.

The rearrangement uses TRBV25-1 and TRBJ2-2; TRBD2 agrees at 15 bases. This CDR3 spans 16 amino acids. J lost 7 bases, V lost 8 bases, and 8 bases had no gene match. The germline V gene encodes CDR1 MGHDK and CDR2 SYGVNS. The CDR3 loop reads CASRGLAGGLGGELFF. CDR3 coding DNA: TGTGCCAGCCGGGGACTAGCGGGAGGTCTCGGCGGGGAGCTGTTTTTT. The full variable domain, in which reference TRBV25-1 and TRBJ2-2 provide the parts outside the CDR3, is EADIYQTPRYLVIGTGKKITLECSQTMGHDKMYWYQQDPGMELHLIHYSYGVNSTEKGDLSSESTVSRIRTEHFPLTLESARPSHTSQYLCASRGLAGGLGGELFFGEGSRLTVL.

The table lists this clone with a few counts. The gene calls are TRBV6-8 and TRBJ2-5; 8 bases are a match to TRBD1. The CDR3 has 14 residues. Germline CDR1 MNHGY, CDR2 SAAAGT. J gave up 5 bases and V 6 bases, and 8 bases lay outside the gene matches. The CDR3 DNA is TGTGCCAGCAGCGAGCAGGGGGCGCAGGAGACCCAGTACTTC. Protein sequence: CASSEQGAQETQYF.

The rearrangement uses TRBV9 and TRBJ2-1; no clear D. Germline CDR1 and CDR2: SGDLS and YYNGEE. V shed 7 bases and J shed 7 bases, with 12 bases lying between them. This CDR3 is built from 12 residues. CDR3 DNA: TGTGCCAGCGGAAGTCGAGAGAATGAGCAGTTCTTC. Protein sequence: CASGSRENEQFF.

V and J are TRBV14 and TRBJ2-3, with 10 bases identical to TRBD2. With V trimmed by 2 bases and J by 3 bases, 8 bases remained unmatched. The CDR3 is made up of 17 amino acids. Germline V lookup: CDR1 SGHDN, CDR2 FVKESK. The CDR3 here is CASSQYEGLAVTDTQYF. In DNA form, the CDR3 reads TGTGCCAGCAGCCAATATGAAGGACTAGCGGTAACAGATACGCAGTATTTT.